This T cell receptor (beta chain) comes out of a study of CD8 T cells in Susac syndrome. Germline assignment: CDR1 KGHSH and CDR2 LQKENI. The CDR3 contains 15 residues. V was clipped by 3 bases and J by 1 base, with 9 bases between them. This clonotype was seen a few times. Random hexamers served to reverse transcribe about 0.45 to 1 ug RNA. Each CDR3 protein gets one entry after TCRdb re-called the immunoSEQ multiplex PCR reads with MiXCR. The table shows about 240,000 distinct CDR3 sequences, with almost 97% occurring only once. Through negative isolation, CD4+ and CD8+ T cells were obtained, while TEMRA cells were enriched using FACS.

V usage is TRBV18 and J usage is TRBJ2-2; possibly TRBD1 for D (5 bases). The receptor was isolated from a human donor with Susac syndrome. The specimen was CD4+ T cells from PBMCs. The CDR3 nucleotides read TGTGCCAGCTCACCTTCTACAGGGAACACCGGGGAGCTGTTTTTT. It translates to CASSPSTGNTGELFF.